These 26 T cell receptor beta chains were all obtained from the same sample, sequenced in a study of T cells in Graves' hyperthyroidism and ophthalmopathy (dated by TCRdb to the late 2010s). The library was produced with multiplex PCR. TCRdb shows the sequencer as Illumina HiSeq 2000. Amplification of TCR beta CDR3 regions was carried out from RNA transcripts. The first round of RT-PCR for the TCR CDR3 was performed with the HTBI primer set and the Qiagen OneStep RT-PCR kit. TCRdb took the public reads, trimmed them with fastp at Q25, ran MiXCR for clone calling and kept in-frame beta chains. CDR3 protein sequences are deduplicated, and each keeps its most common genes and DNA. The sample table contains 600,000 to 800,000 distinct CDR3 sequences; only one count was recorded for roughly 32% of them. 30% to 40% of the sample lies in the top ten. The specimen was blood. The receptor source for this set is a woman in her 40s with Graves' hyperthyroidism.

V gene TRBV7-9 combines with J gene TRBJ2-7; 8 bases fit TRBD2. There are 14 residues in the CDR3. Germline lookup yields CDR1 SEHNR and CDR2 FQNEAQ (reference sequence). J was trimmed by 3 bases and V by 6 bases; bases with no gene match: 7. CDR3 region: CASSHREGVYEQYF. CDR3 nucleotides: TGTGCCAGCAGTCATCGGGAGGGCGTCTACGAGCAGTACTTC.

This clonotype was observed at least ten times. The chain is built from TRBV6-5 and TRBJ1-2; 7 bases align to TRBD1. Losses at the gene ends were 4 bases for V and 7 bases for J; bases not matched to a gene: 15. CDR1 is MNHEY and CDR2 is SVGAGI in the germline V gene. The CDR3 covers 16 residues. The CDR3 is CASSSPSSGGGGGYTF. The CDR3 DNA is TGTGCCAGCAGTTCCCCCTCATCAGGGGGTGGCGGTGGCTACACCTTC.

V is TRBV6-2 or TRBV6-3 and J is TRBJ1-5; the match to TRBD1 covers 8 bases. This CDR3 comprises 14 residues. Germline trimming cut 9 bases from V and 0 bases from J; bases unmatched to any gene: 4. In germline, CDR1 is MNHEY, CDR2 SVGEGT. The CDR3 reads CASHRGGSNQPQHF. Written as DNA, the CDR3 is TGTGCCAGTCACAGGGGGGGTAGCAATCAGCCCCAGCATTTT.

This clonotype was detected a few times. This chain joins TRBV6-5 and TRBJ2-2; a weak D match, TRBD1 (5 bases). This CDR3 is built from 18 residues. The germline V gene has CDR1 MNHEY and CDR2 SVGAGI. Trimming cost V 4 bases and J 0 bases, with 18 bases left between them. The CDR3 sequence: CASSSYGRDRSNTGELFF. CDR3 DNA sequence: TGTGCCAGCAGTTCCTATGGGCGAGACAGATCGAACACCGGGGAGCTGTTTTTT.

As regards this clonotype: A junction end diverges from the germline sequence, so it may reflect a read error. The gene calls are TRBV7-1 and TRBJ2-5; 9 positions agree with TRBD1. TRBV7-1 is classed as an ORF, of uncertain function. The length of the CDR3 is 14 residues. For the CDR3, the DNA is TGTGCCAGCAGCTCGTACAGGGGGCGAGAGGCCCAGTACTTC. Translated, it gives CASSSYRGREAQYF.

This clonotype was detected many times. The V call is TRBV7-2, the J call TRBJ1-5; D might be TRBD1 (6 bases). The ends were cut back, 5 bases at V and 5 bases at J, with 10 bases in the middle. There are 13 residues in the CDR3. Per the germline V gene, CDR1 is SGHTA and CDR2 is FQGNSA. The CDR3 is CASSTQGHQPQHF. CDR3 coding DNA: TGTGCCAGCAGCACCCAGGGGCATCAGCCCCAGCATTTT.

This clonotype came up a few times. The rearrangement links TRBV28 to TRBJ1-2; 8 bases align to TRBD1. The germline gives CDR1 MDHEN, CDR2 SYDVKM. Trimming took 11 bases from V and 4 from J; bases not matched to a gene: 6. CDR3 length equals 12 residues. The CDR3: CAGGGQVYGYTF. The CDR3 DNA sequence: TGTGCCGGCGGGGGACAGGTCTATGGCTACACCTTC.

The rearrangement uses TRBV9 and TRBJ1-4, with D possibly TRBD1 on 5 matching bases. V lost 0 bases and J lost 4, with 13 bases in between. This CDR3 comprises 16 residues. Per the germline V gene, CDR1 is SGDLS and CDR2 is YYNGEE. The CDR3 reads CASSVDTGAYNEKLFF. The CDR3 region has the DNA TGTGCCAGCAGCGTAGATACCGGGGCTTATAATGAAAAACTGTTTTTT.

In the case of this clonotype: Just one base apart from a much larger clone, this may be a read error. This sequence joins TRBV2 and TRBJ2-7; the match to TRBD1 covers 10 bases. The CDR3 covers 17 residues. The ends lost 6 bases at V and 2 bases at J; junction bases unmatched: 13. In germline, CDR1 is SNHLY, CDR2 FYNNEI. The CDR3 nucleotides read TGTGCCAGCAGCTACACCCCGGGACAGGGGATCCCCTACGAGCAGTACTTC. Translation: CASSYTPGQGIPYEQYF.

V usage is TRBV19 and J usage is TRBJ1-2, with D uncertain. The CDR3 has 14 amino acids. Trimming shortened V by 7 bases and J by 4 bases, and 16 bases separated the two germline ends. Germline-derived CDR1 and CDR2 are LNHDA and SQIVND (reference sequence). CDR3 residues: CASIGTKTSYGYTF. The CDR3 DNA sequence: TGTGCCAGTATCGGAACAAAAACCTCCTATGGCTACACCTTC.

This clonotype appeared many times. This sequence joins TRBV7-2 and TRBJ1-2; D might be TRBD1 (5 bases). Germline V gene sequence: CDR1 SGHTA, CDR2 FQGNSA. The CDR3 length is 13 residues. Trimming removed 8 bases at V and 7 bases at J, with 17 bases between. CDR3 sequence: CASRSIRASGYTF. The CDR3, as DNA: TGTGCCAGCCGCTCAATCAGGGCTTCTGGCTACACCTTC.

A remark on this clonotype: A read error is possible here, since a much larger clone lies one base away. The chain links TRBV2 to TRBJ1-1, with D unclear. The CDR3 sequence is 10 residues long. V was trimmed by 8 bases and J by 8 bases, leaving 9 bases between them. CDR1 and CDR2 from the germline V gene are SNHLY and FYNNEI. CDR3 loop: CASQWREAFF. CDR3 sequence (DNA): TGTGCCAGCCAGTGGAGGGAAGCTTTCTTT.

The table lists this clonotype with many counts. The rearrangement uses TRBV12-3 or TRBV12-4 and TRBJ1-4, with D unclear. V lost 3 bases and J lost 8, with 13 bases in between. The CDR3 is made up of 14 amino acids. The CDR3 DNA follows: TGTGCCAGCAGTTTCCTCCAGATCGGCGAAAAACTGTTTTTT. As protein: CASSFLQIGEKLFF.

The chain employs TRBV9 and TRBJ2-7; D is perhaps TRBD1 (6 bases). The CDR3 spans 15 residues. The V and J ends lost 4 bases and 2 bases respectively, with 16 bases between them. Germline loops: CDR1 SGDLS, CDR2 YYNGEE. The chain's CDR3 is CASSQSAGETYEQYF. In DNA form, the CDR3 reads TGTGCCAGCAGCCAGTCGGCAGGGGAGACCTACGAGCAGTACTTC.

This clonotype has at least ten counts. CDR3: CASSPTQLNTEAFF. The CDR3, as DNA: TGTGCCAGCAGTCCAACGCAGCTGAACACTGAAGCTTTCTTT. V is TRBV7-3 and J is TRBJ1-1; D unresolved. The V gene lost 6 bases and the J gene lost 0 bases, with 11 bases spanning the gap. CDR3 length equals 14 residues. Germline lookup yields CDR1 SGHTA and CDR2 FQGTGA.

V usage is TRBV12-3 or TRBV12-4 and J usage is TRBJ1-2; D may be TRBD1 (5 bases). V was pared by 6 bases and J by 3 bases, with 23 bases between. This CDR3 has 17 residues. DNA for the CDR3: TGTGCCAGCAGCCAAGATTTAACGGCTTGGGGCTACTATGGCTACACCTTC. As protein: CASSQDLTAWGYYGYTF.

This clonotype was counted at least ten times. The chain has TRBV20-1 and TRBJ2-7; TRBD2 might be the D (5 bases). V lost 1 base to trimming and J lost 3 bases, with 10 bases between them. The CDR3 length is 13 residues. CDR1 and CDR2 from the germline V gene are DFQATT and SNEGSKA (reference sequence). The CDR3 DNA reads TGCAGTGCTAGAGGCAGGACTCTCTACGAGCAGTACTTC. This gives the protein CSARGRTLYEQYF.

The chain joins TRBV12-3 or TRBV12-4 to TRBJ1-2; TRBD1 agrees at 9 bases. V lost 6 bases, J lost 8 bases, and 13 bases stayed unmatched. The CDR3 consists of 15 residues. CDR3: CASSDHRGPGGGYTF. CDR3 nucleotides: TGTGCCAGCAGCGACCACAGGGGGCCTGGAGGGGGCTACACCTTC.

This clonotype was seen a handful of times. This chain links TRBV20-1 with TRBJ1-6; D is possibly TRBD1 (5 bases). This CDR3 is 14 amino acids long. Germline CDR1 reads DFQATT; CDR2 reads SNEGSKA (reference sequence). Trimming shortened V by 4 bases and J by 11 bases, and 18 bases separated the two germline ends. The CDR3 sequence is CSAINWGKVAPLHF. The CDR3 DNA is TGCAGTGCTATAAACTGGGGGAAGGTGGCACCCCTCCACTTT.

In this sample, this clonotype turned up many times. This sequence joins TRBV7-9 and TRBJ1-1, with D uncertain. This CDR3 is 14 amino acids long. The V end lost 3 bases, the J end lost 6 bases, and 14 bases lay between the germline ends. The V gene's germline CDR1 is SEHNR and CDR2 FQNEAQ (reference sequence). The DNA of the CDR3 is TGTGCCAGCAGCTTCCCGGCAGAAATCGCTGAAGCTTTCTTT. Translation gives CASSFPAEIAEAFF.

The chain is built from TRBV7-3 and TRBJ2-3; 7 nucleotides align to TRBD1. This CDR3 is built from 14 residues. V was pared by 5 bases and J by 3 bases, with 5 bases of the junction left unmatched. Germline-derived CDR1 and CDR2 are SGHTA and FQGTGA. The CDR3 sequence: CASSPSGQTDTQYF. DNA of the CDR3: TGTGCCAGCAGCCCCTCGGGACAGACAGATACGCAGTATTTT. The whole variable domain, filled in from reference TRBV7-3 and TRBJ2-3, reads GAGVSQTPSNKVTEKGKYVELRCDPISGHTALYWYRQSLGQGPEFLIYFQGTGAADDSGLPNDRFFAVRPEGSVSTLKIQRTERGDSAVYLCASSPSGQTDTQYFGPGTRLTVL.

This clonotype came up many times. The J gene is TRBJ2-7, the V gene TRBV7-2; 9 bases agree with TRBD1. This CDR3 is 15 amino acids long. The junction had 13 bases not matched to a gene; V was cut back by 6 bases and J by 7 bases. The germline CDR1 and CDR2 sequences are SGHTA and FQGNSA. CDR3 protein: CASRTPGTGTLEQYF. In nucleotides, the CDR3 is TGTGCCAGCAGAACTCCGGGGACAGGGACTCTGGAGCAGTACTTC.

The chain joins TRBV25-1 to TRBJ1-2, with 9 bases aligning to TRBD1. In germline, CDR1 is MGHDK, CDR2 SYGVNS. The CDR3 length is 14 residues. Germline trimming cut 8 bases from V and 9 bases from J; bases unmatched to any gene: 13. The CDR3 bases are TGTGCCAGCTGCCGAGCAGCAACAGGGGGCAGCTACACCTTC. It yields the protein CASCRAATGGSYTF.

The V gene is TRBV19, the J gene TRBJ1-2; 11 nucleotides match TRBD1. V shed 5 bases and J 8 bases; nucleotides not matched to a gene: 7. Germline values: CDR1 LNHDA, CDR2 SQIVND (reference sequence). The CDR3 contains 14 residues. The CDR3 spells CASSFGQGAKGYTF. The CDR3 bases are TGTGCCAGTAGTTTCGGACAGGGGGCGAAAGGCTACACCTTC.

This clonotype was recorded many times. The rearrangement joins TRBV19 to TRBJ1-2; 8 bases are shared with TRBD1. Germline-derived CDR1 and CDR2 are LNHDA and SQIVND (reference sequence). The CDR3 length is 15 residues. The ends lost 5 bases at V and 8 bases at J; junction bases unmatched: 13. In nucleotides, the CDR3 is TGTGCCAGTAGTGAAGGACAGGGAGAACTGTACGGCTACACCTTC. As protein: CASSEGQGELYGYTF.

V is TRBV6-5 and J is TRBJ2-5, with 8 bases lining up with TRBD2. V lost 2 bases and J lost 5; bases outside the gene matches: 4. The CDR3 contains 14 residues. From germline, CDR1 is MNHEY and CDR2 SVGAGI. The CDR3 sequence: CASSYPGGLETQYF. CDR3 DNA sequence: TGTGCCAGCAGTTACCCGGGGGGGCTCGAGACCCAGTACTTC.